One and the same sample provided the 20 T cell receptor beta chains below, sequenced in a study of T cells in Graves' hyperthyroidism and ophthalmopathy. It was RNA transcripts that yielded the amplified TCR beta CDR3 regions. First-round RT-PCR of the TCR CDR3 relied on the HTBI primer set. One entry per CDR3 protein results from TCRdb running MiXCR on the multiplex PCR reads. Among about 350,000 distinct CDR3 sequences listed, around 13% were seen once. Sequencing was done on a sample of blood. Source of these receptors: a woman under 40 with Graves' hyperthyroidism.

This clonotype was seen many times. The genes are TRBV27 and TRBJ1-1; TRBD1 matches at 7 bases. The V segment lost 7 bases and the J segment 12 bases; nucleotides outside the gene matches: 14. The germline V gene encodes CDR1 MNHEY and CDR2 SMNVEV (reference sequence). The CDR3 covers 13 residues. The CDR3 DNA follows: TGTGCCAGCAAACCGACAGGGCCGACGATAACTTTCTTT. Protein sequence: CASKPTGPTITFF.

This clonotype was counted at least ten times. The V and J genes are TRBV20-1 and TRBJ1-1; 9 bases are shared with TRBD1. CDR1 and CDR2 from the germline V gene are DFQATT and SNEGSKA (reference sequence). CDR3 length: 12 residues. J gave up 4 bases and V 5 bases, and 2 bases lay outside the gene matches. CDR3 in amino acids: CSASTGGTEAFF. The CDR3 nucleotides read TGCAGTGCTTCGACAGGGGGCACTGAAGCTTTCTTT.

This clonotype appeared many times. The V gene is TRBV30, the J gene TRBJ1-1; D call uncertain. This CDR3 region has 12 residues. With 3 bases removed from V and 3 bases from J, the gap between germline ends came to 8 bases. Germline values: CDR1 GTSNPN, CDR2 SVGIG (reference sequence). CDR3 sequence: CAWSQRDTEAFF. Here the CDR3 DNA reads TGTGCCTGGAGCCAAAGGGACACTGAAGCTTTCTTT.

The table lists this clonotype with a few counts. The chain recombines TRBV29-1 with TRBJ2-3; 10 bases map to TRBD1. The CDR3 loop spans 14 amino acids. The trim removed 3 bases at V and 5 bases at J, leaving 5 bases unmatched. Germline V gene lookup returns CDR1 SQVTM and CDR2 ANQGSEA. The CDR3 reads CSVERQGAGDTQYF. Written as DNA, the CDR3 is TGCAGCGTTGAGCGACAGGGGGCCGGAGATACGCAGTATTTT.

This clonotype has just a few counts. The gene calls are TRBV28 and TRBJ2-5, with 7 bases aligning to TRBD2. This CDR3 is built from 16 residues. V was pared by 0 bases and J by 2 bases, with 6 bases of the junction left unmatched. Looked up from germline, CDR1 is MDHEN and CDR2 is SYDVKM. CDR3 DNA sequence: TGTGCCAGCAGTTTATGGGGCGGGAGTACTCAAGAGACCCAGTACTTC. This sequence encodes CASSLWGGSTQETQYF.

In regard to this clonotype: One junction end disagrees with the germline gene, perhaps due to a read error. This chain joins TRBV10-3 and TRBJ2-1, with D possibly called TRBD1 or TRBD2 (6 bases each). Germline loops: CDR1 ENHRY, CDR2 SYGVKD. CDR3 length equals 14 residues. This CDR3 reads CAIKKFGGYNERFF. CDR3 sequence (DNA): TGTGCCATCAAGAAGTTCGGGGGCTACAATGAGCGGTTCTTC.

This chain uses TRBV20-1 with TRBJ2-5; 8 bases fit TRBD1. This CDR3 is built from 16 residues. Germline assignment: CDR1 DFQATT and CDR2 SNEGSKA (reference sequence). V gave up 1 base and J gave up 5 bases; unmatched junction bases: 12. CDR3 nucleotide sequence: TGCAGTGCTAGAGGGACAGGGCTTGATGGGTCGGAGACCCAGTACTTC. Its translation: CSARGTGLDGSETQYF.

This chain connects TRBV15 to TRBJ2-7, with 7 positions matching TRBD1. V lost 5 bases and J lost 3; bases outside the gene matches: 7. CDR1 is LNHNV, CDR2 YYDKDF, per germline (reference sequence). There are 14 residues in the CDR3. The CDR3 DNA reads TGTGCCACCAGCCCGGACAGGACGCTCTACGAGCAGTACTTC. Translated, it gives CATSPDRTLYEQYF.

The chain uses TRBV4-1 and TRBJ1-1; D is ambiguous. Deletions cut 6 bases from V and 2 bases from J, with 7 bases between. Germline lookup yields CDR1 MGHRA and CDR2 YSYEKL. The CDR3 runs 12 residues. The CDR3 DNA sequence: TGCGCCAGCAGTCAGGCCAACACTGAAGCTTTCTTT. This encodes CASSQANTEAFF.

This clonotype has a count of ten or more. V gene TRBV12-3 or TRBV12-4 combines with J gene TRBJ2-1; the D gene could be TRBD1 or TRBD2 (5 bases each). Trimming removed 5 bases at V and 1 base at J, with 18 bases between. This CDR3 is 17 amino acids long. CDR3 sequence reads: CASSLNSGTFSYNEQFF. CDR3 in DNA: TGTGCCAGCAGTCTAAACTCCGGGACCTTTTCCTACAATGAGCAGTTCTTC.

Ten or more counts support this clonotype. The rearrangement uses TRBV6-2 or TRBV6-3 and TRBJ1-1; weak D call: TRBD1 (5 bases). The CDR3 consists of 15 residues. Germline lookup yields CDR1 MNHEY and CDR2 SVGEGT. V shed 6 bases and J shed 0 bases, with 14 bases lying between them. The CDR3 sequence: CASRTRQIMNTEAFF. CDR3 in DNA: TGTGCCAGCAGGACCCGACAGATCATGAACACTGAAGCTTTCTTT.

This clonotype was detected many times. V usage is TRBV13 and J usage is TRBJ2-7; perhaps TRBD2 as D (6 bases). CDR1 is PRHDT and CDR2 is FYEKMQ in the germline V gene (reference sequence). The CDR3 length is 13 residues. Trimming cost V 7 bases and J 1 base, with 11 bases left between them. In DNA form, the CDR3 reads TGTGCCAGCACGAGGCGGGGATCCTACGAGCAGTACTTC. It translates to CASTRRGSYEQYF.

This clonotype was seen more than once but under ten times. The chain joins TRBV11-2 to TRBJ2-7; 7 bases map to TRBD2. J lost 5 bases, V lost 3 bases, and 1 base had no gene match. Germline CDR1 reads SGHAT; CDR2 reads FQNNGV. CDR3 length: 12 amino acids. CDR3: CASSFGGDEQYF. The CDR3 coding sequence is TGTGCCAGCAGCTTTGGGGGGGACGAGCAGTACTTC. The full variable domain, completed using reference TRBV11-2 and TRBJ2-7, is EAGVAQSPRYKIIEKRQSVAFWCNPISGHATLYWYQQILGQGPKLLIQFQNNGVVDDSQLPKDRFSAERLKGVDSTLKIQPAKLEDSAVYLCASSFGGDEQYFGPGTRLTVT.

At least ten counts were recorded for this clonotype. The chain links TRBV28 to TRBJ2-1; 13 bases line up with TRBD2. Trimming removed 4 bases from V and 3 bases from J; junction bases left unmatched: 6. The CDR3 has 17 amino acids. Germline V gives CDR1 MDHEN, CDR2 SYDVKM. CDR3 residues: CASSSGLAGKSYNEQFF. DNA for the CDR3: TGTGCCAGCAGTTCGGGACTAGCGGGAAAGAGCTACAATGAGCAGTTCTTC.

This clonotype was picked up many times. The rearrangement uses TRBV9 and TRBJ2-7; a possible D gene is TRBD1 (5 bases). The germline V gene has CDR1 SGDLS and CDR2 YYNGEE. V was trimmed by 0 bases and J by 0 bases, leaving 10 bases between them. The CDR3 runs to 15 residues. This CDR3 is CASSVAAGNSYEQYF. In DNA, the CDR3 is TGTGCCAGCAGCGTAGCTGCAGGGAACTCCTACGAGCAGTACTTC. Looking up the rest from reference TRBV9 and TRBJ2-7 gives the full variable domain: DSGVTQTPKHLITATGQRVTLRCSPRSGDLSVYWYQQSLDQGLQFLIQYYNGEERAKGNILERFSAQQFPDLHSELNLSSLELGDSALYFCASSVAAGNSYEQYFGPGTRLTVT.

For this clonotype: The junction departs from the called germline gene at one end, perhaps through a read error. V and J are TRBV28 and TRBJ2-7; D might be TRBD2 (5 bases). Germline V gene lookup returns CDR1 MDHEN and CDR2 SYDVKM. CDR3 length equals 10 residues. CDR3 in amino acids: CASSSTRAHF. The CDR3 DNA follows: TGTGCCAGCAGCTCTACGAGGGCCCACTTC.

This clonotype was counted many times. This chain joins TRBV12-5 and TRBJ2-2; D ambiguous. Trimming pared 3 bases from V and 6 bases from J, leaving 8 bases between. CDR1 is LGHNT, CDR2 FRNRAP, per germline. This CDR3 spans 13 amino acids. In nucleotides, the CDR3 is TGTGCTAGTGGTTTAGATCCTTCCGGGGAGCTGTTTTTT. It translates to CASGLDPSGELFF.

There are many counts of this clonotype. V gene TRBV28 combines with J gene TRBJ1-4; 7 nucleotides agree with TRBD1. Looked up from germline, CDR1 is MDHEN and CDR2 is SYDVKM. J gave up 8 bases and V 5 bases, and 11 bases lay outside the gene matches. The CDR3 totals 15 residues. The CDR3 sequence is CASSLPGTAGEKLFF. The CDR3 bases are TGTGCCAGCAGTCTTCCCGGGACAGCAGGGGAAAAACTGTTTTTT.

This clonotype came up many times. This chain's CDR3 is CASSRTSSGDTQYF. Here the CDR3 DNA reads TGTGCCAGCAGTAGGACTAGTTCGGGAGATACGCAGTATTTT. The V gene is TRBV28, the J gene TRBJ2-3; 7 nucleotides match TRBD2. This CDR3 comprises 14 residues. J was trimmed by 5 bases and V by 5 bases; bases with no gene match: 7. Germline values: CDR1 MDHEN, CDR2 SYDVKM.

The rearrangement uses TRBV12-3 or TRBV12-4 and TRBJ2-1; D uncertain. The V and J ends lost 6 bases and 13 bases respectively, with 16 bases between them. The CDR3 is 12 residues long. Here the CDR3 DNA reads TGTGCCAGCAGACCGGGTCTGAGCTCCCAGTTCTTC. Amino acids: CASRPGLSSQFF.